What follows are 17 T cell receptor beta chains derived from one specimen sequenced in a study of Ad26.COV2.S vaccination and SARS-CoV-2 variants. This sample's treatment: about 20 received Ad26.COV2.S at low or high dose, single or two shots; roughly five received placebo; per-sample allocation not given. At day 63 after the first vaccine or placebo injection, samples were drawn. Produced via immunoSEQ multiplex PCR; TCRdb's table is partial and in-frame only. There are over 400,000 clones in the sample; roughly 90% occur only once, and about 1.7% lies in the top ten. The input for sequencing was peripheral blood, taken in a trial of Ad26.COV2.S vaccine versus placebo. The source is a person aged 18 to 65 who received the Ad26.COV2.S COVID-19 vaccine or a placebo.

The rearrangement uses TRBV11-3 and TRBJ2-5; D unclear. The germline gives CDR1 SGHNT, CDR2 YENEEA. The V gene lost 8 bases and the J gene lost 0 bases, with 13 bases spanning the gap. This CDR3 has 14 amino acids. Here the CDR3 DNA reads TGTGCCAGCGCCGGGTGGAAGGACCAAGAGACCCAGTACTTC. Translated: CASAGWKDQETQYF.

In its sample, this clone was seen once. This chain uses TRBV15 with TRBJ1-1, with 8 bases lining up with TRBD1. The trim removed 3 bases at V and 7 bases at J, leaving 10 bases unmatched. Looked up from germline, CDR1 is LNHNV and CDR2 is YYDKDF (reference sequence). The CDR3 spans 15 residues. In nucleotides, the CDR3 is TGTGCCACCAGCAGGCCCTCAGGGGGCGTAAATGAAGCTTTCTTT. Translation gives CATSRPSGGVNEAFF.

This clone was seen only once. The chain employs TRBV9 and TRBJ1-3, with D unresolved. Trimming left V 3 bases short and J 0 bases short, with 7 bases between. The CDR3 is made up of 14 amino acids. In germline, CDR1 is SGDLS, CDR2 YYNGEE. The CDR3, as DNA: TGTGCCAGCAGCGCCGGGAGCTCTGGAAACACCATATATTTT. This encodes CASSAGSSGNTIYF.

The V gene is TRBV11-2, the J gene TRBJ2-3; 7 nucleotides line up with TRBD2. CDR3 length: 15 residues. J gave up 0 bases and V 3 bases, and 3 bases lay outside the gene matches. Germline V gene data show CDR1 as SGHAT and CDR2 as FQNNGV. The DNA for the CDR3 is TGTGCCAGCAGCTTCTCTAGCGGAAGCACAGATACGCAGTATTTT. Its protein product is CASSFSSGSTDTQYF.

The chain carries TRBV7-9 and TRBJ2-2; no firm D call. Trimming removed 3 bases from V and 7 bases from J, with 15 bases in between. The CDR3 is 15 residues long. Germline CDR1 reads SEHNR; CDR2 reads FQNEAQ (reference sequence). DNA for the CDR3: TGTGCCAGCAGCTTCGCAAGTTGGGGTGTCGGGGAGCTGTTTTTT. This gives the protein CASSFASWGVGELFF.

The V call is TRBV30, the J call TRBJ2-3, with 8 bases lining up with TRBD2. V lost 5 bases and J lost 4; bases outside the gene matches: 8. The CDR3 length is 14 residues. The germline V gene encodes CDR1 GTSNPN and CDR2 SVGIG (reference sequence). The CDR3 sequence: CAWALRGGPDTQYF. The CDR3 region has the DNA TGTGCCTGGGCACTCCGGGGGGGCCCAGATACGCAGTATTTT.

This chain connects TRBV5-4 to TRBJ2-1; 11 bases line up with TRBD2. V shed 3 bases and J 3 bases; nucleotides not matched to a gene: 5. This CDR3 contains 16 residues. The V gene's germline CDR1 is SGHNT and CDR2 YYREEE (reference sequence). The CDR3 region is CASSSLAGGLYNEQFF. The DNA of the CDR3 is TGTGCCAGCAGCTCTCTAGCGGGGGGACTCTACAATGAGCAGTTCTTC.

This clone was detected only once. In DNA, the CDR3 is TGTGCCAGCAGCCCAGGACAGGACACAGATACGCAGTATTTT. This gives the protein CASSPGQDTDTQYF. This chain uses TRBV5-4 with TRBJ2-3, with TRBD1 matching over 7 bases. This CDR3 is built from 14 residues. Germline loops: CDR1 SGHNT, CDR2 YYREEE (reference sequence). V lost 4 bases and J lost 2; bases outside the gene matches: 4.

The chain is built from TRBV11-2 and TRBJ1-2; D call uncertain. Per the germline V gene, CDR1 is SGHAT and CDR2 is FQNNGV. The CDR3 covers 15 residues. Trimming removed 5 bases from V and 6 bases from J, with 19 bases in between. The CDR3 is CASSRTFQVPNGYTF. CDR3 nucleotides: TGTGCCAGCAGCCGTACCTTCCAGGTCCCCAATGGCTACACCTTC.

The chain carries TRBV4-3 and TRBJ2-5; D may be TRBD2 (7 bases). V dropped 1 base and J dropped 5 bases, with 17 bases sitting between them. The CDR3 covers 16 residues. The germline V gene has CDR1 LGHNA and CDR2 YSLEER. The CDR3 loop reads CASSQAGGQGGETQYF. CDR3 sequence (DNA): TGCGCCAGCAGCCAAGCCGGGGGGCAGGGCGGCGAGACCCAGTACTTC.

The chain is built from TRBV10-3 and TRBJ2-7; D possibly corresponds to TRBD2 (6 bases). With 4 bases removed from V and 7 bases from J, the gap between germline ends came to 17 bases. The length of the CDR3 is 14 residues. Germline values: CDR1 ENHRY, CDR2 SYGVKD. CDR3 loop: CAISVRGSDIEQYF. The CDR3 DNA follows: TGTGCCATCAGTGTGCGGGGTTCGGATATTGAGCAGTACTTC.

The rearrangement uses TRBV7-6 and TRBJ1-2; perhaps TRBD1 as D (5 bases). V dropped 1 base and J dropped 3 bases, with 12 bases sitting between them. This CDR3 comprises 15 residues. From germline, CDR1 is SGHVS and CDR2 FNYEAQ. The CDR3 loop reads CASSLGQGEDYGYTF. The CDR3 nucleotides read TGTGCCAGCAGCTTAGGGCAGGGAGAAGACTATGGCTACACCTTC.

V gene TRBV28 combines with J gene TRBJ2-3; 8 bases fit TRBD2. There are 16 residues in the CDR3. Germline loops: CDR1 MDHEN, CDR2 SYDVKM. V was clipped by 6 bases and J by 2 bases; unmatched bases: 10. CDR3 DNA sequence: TGTGCCAGCAGCCCCCGGGGGGGCCCCACCACAGATACGCAGTATTTT. Translating gives CASSPRGGPTTDTQYF.

J is TRBJ2-1 and V is TRBV19; maybe TRBD1 (7 bases). Trimming stripped 5 bases from V and 8 bases from J, with 16 bases between. Germline CDR1 LNHDA, CDR2 SQIVND (reference sequence). This CDR3 spans 14 amino acids. The CDR3 DNA is TGTGCCAGTAGTGCAGGGGGGTCTACCTATGAGCAGTTCTTC. This translates into CASSAGGSTYEQFF.

This chain joins TRBV29-1 and TRBJ1-2, with D hard to call. The CDR3 loop spans 11 amino acids. Trimming took 4 bases from V and 8 from J, leaving 11 bases between them. Germline V gene sequence: CDR1 SQVTM, CDR2 ANQGSEA. Written as DNA, the CDR3 is TGCAGCGTTGGGGGTCAGGAGGGCTACACCTTC. Translated: CSVGGQEGYTF.

CDR3 protein: CASSLHLTGGAGSPLHF. CDR3 in DNA: TGTGCCAGCAGCCTCCACTTAACAGGGGGCGCTGGGTCACCCCTCCACTTT. The chain employs TRBV4-2 and TRBJ1-6; 9 nucleotides agree with TRBD1. V was pared by 4 bases and J by 10 bases, with 14 bases of the junction left unmatched. CDR3 length equals 17 residues. Germline V gives CDR1 LGHNA, CDR2 YNFKEQ.

This chain joins TRBV19 and TRBJ1-6, with D perhaps matching TRBD1 (5 bases). Trimming took 5 bases from V and 9 from J, leaving 8 bases between them. Per germline, CDR1 LNHDA and CDR2 SQIVND (reference sequence). This CDR3 contains 12 residues. The CDR3 reads CASSAGGSPLHF. The DNA of the CDR3 is TGTGCCAGTAGTGCGGGGGGTTCACCCCTCCACTTT. The complete variable domain, with remaining parts taken from reference TRBV19 and TRBJ1-6, reads DGGITQSPKYLFRKEGQNVTLSCEQNLNHDAMYWYRQDPGQGLRLIYYSQIVNDFQKGDIAEGYSVSREKKESFPLTVTSAQKNPTAFYLCASSAGGSPLHFGNGTRLTVT.